These 28 T cell receptor beta chains came from one sample sequenced in a study of monozygotic twins with inflammatory bowel disease. TCRdb reprocessed the 5' RACE reads and keeps a single row for each CDR3 protein, giving no DNA. The specimen's table records around 370,000 distinct CDR3 sequences. The sample comprised blood. The receptor set was obtained from a human donor with ulcerative colitis or Crohn's disease, or a healthy co-twin of an affected twin (not recorded which).

The chain links TRBV7-2 to TRBJ2-2; TCRdb's D call, TRBD1, is unchecked because there is no DNA. Germline assignment: CDR1 SGHTA and CDR2 FQGNSA. The CDR3 runs to 17 residues. The CDR3 sequence: CASSLNRIRGNTGELFF.

The V and J genes are TRBV6-1 and TRBJ1-1. Germline assignment: CDR1 MNHNS and CDR2 SASEGT. This CDR3 is built from 13 residues. The CDR3 region is CASTEWEVGEAFF.

The chain recombines TRBV27 with TRBJ1-4; TCRdb returns TRBD1, unconfirmable since there is no DNA. Germline-derived CDR1 and CDR2 are MNHEY and SMNVEV (reference sequence). The CDR3 extends over 17 amino acids. The chain's CDR3 is CASSAYGQRKTNEKLFF.

This chain joins TRBV15 and TRBJ1-1; the TCRdb D gene call, TRBD1, has no DNA to confirm it. The CDR3 is 15 amino acids. CDR1 is LNHNV, CDR2 YYDKDF, per germline (reference sequence). The CDR3 sequence: CATSRKTGYNTEAFF.

The V call is TRBV27, the J call TRBJ1-6; lacking DNA, the TRBD1 call made by TCRdb goes unchecked. This CDR3 comprises 18 residues. CDR1 and CDR2 (germline): MNHEY, SMNVEV (reference sequence). CDR3 residues: CASSLGTGEFRGNSPLHF.

This sequence joins TRBV4-2 and TRBJ1-6; lacking DNA, the TRBD1 call made by TCRdb goes unchecked. The CDR3 consists of 18 residues. The germline V gene has CDR1 LGHNA and CDR2 YNFKEQ. The CDR3 protein is CASSQGQGLTLDNSPLHF.

This chain uses TRBV4-3 with TRBJ1-2; lacking DNA, the TRBD1 call made by TCRdb goes unchecked. The germline CDR1 and CDR2 sequences are LGHNA and YSLEER. CDR3 length equals 14 residues. The CDR3 loop reads CASSPFTGGYGYTF.

The V gene is TRBV20-1, the J gene TRBJ2-5; TCRdb designates TRBD1, a call that cannot be tested without DNA. Per the germline V gene, CDR1 is DFQATT and CDR2 is SNEGSKA (reference sequence). CDR3 length: 12 amino acids. This CDR3 reads CSSLYREETQYF.

The chain has TRBV4-2 and TRBJ2-1; TCRdb's D call of TRBD1 is untestable without DNA. Germline lookup yields CDR1 LGHNA and CDR2 YNFKEQ. The CDR3 length is 18 residues. The CDR3: CASSQGAGPVGSYNEQFF.

This chain uses TRBV18 with TRBJ2-5; TCRdb reports TRBD1, a call that lacks DNA to check it against. CDR1 is KGHSH and CDR2 is LQKENI in the germline V gene. This CDR3 comprises 14 residues. The CDR3 here is CASSKGQGQETQYF.

The genes are TRBV3-1 and TRBJ2-7. The CDR3 is made up of 11 amino acids. The V gene's germline CDR1 is LGHDT and CDR2 YNNKEL (reference sequence). CDR3 residues: CASSQIYEQYF.

The chain recombines TRBV7-9 with TRBJ2-1; the D call of TRBD1 rests on TCRdb alone, since no DNA is present to check it. This CDR3 spans 14 amino acids. The germline V gene encodes CDR1 SEHNR and CDR2 FQNEAQ (reference sequence). The CDR3 sequence: CASSWGQGLNEQFF.

The J gene is TRBJ2-5, the V gene TRBV5-1; as DNA is missing, the TRBD2 call by TCRdb cannot be tested. The CDR3 extends over 13 amino acids. Germline assignment: CDR1 SGHRS and CDR2 YFSETQ. The CDR3 reads CASSREGPVAQYF.

The chain has TRBV5-1 and TRBJ1-1; TCRdb proposes TRBD1, but this gene call is untestable without DNA. The CDR3 extends over 15 amino acids. Per the germline V gene, CDR1 is SGHRS and CDR2 is YFSETQ. CDR3: CASSFGGQTLAEAFF.

The chain combines TRBV12-3 or TRBV12-4 with TRBJ2-7; without DNA, the TCRdb call of TRBD1 cannot be checked. CDR3 length: 14 residues. Here the CDR3 reads CASSRTGEVYEQYF.

The chain uses TRBV2 and TRBJ1-1. The CDR3 extends over 14 amino acids. In germline, CDR1 is SNHLY, CDR2 FYNNEI. CDR3 protein: CASTAEMMNTEAFF.

The rearrangement uses TRBV5-1 and TRBJ1-1; TCRdb indicates TRBD1, and absent DNA this call remains unverified. Per the germline V gene, CDR1 is SGHRS and CDR2 is YFSETQ. The CDR3 contains 15 residues. This CDR3 is CASSLAAAGLTEAFF.

The rearrangement links TRBV27 to TRBJ1-4. Germline V lookup: CDR1 MNHEY, CDR2 SMNVEV (reference sequence). CDR3 size: 14 residues. The CDR3 region is CASSFWRTNEKLFF. The full variable domain, in which reference TRBV27 and TRBJ1-4 provide the parts outside the CDR3, is EAQVTQNPRYLITVTGKKLTVTCSQNMNHEYMSWYRQDPGLGLRQIYYSMNVEVTDKGDVPEGYKVSRKEKRNFPLILESPSPNQTSLYFCASSFWRTNEKLFFGSGTQLSVL.

The V and J genes are TRBV18 and TRBJ1-2; lacking DNA, the TRBD1 call made by TCRdb goes unchecked. CDR1 is KGHSH and CDR2 is LQKENI in the germline V gene. This CDR3 is built from 13 residues. The CDR3 sequence is CASSPPAGNGYTF.

The CDR3 sequence: CATDGQMNTEAFF. The chain is built from TRBV12-3 or TRBV12-4 and TRBJ1-1. This CDR3 is 13 amino acids long.

This sequence joins TRBV20-1 and TRBJ1-5; TCRdb's D gene call, TRBD1, goes unchecked for lack of DNA. CDR3 length: 15 amino acids. In germline, CDR1 is DFQATT, CDR2 SNEGSKA (reference sequence). This CDR3 is CSATTDRAINQPQHF.

CDR3 sequence reads: CASSYGGLAGTQETQYF. The J gene is TRBJ2-5, the V gene TRBV6-5; with no DNA, the TCRdb D assignment of TRBD2 cannot be verified. This CDR3 spans 17 amino acids. The germline gives CDR1 MNHEY, CDR2 SVGAGI.

The chain is built from TRBV19 and TRBJ2-6; there is no DNA to check the TCRdb D call of TRBD2. Per the germline V gene, CDR1 is LNHDA and CDR2 is SQIVND (reference sequence). The CDR3 consists of 16 residues. The CDR3 spells CASSIGRVSGANVLTF.

V usage is TRBV11-2 and J usage is TRBJ1-5; the TCRdb call, TRBD1, lacks DNA for checking. The germline CDR1 and CDR2 sequences are SGHAT and FQNNGV. This CDR3 region has 18 residues. The CDR3 spells CASSLFGQGAPGNQPQHF.

The rearrangement uses TRBV5-1 and TRBJ2-5. The CDR3 spans 14 residues. Germline loops: CDR1 SGHRS, CDR2 YFSETQ. The CDR3 here is CASSLWSTQETQYF.

This chain uses TRBV5-1 with TRBJ2-2; TCRdb outputs TRBD1, but without DNA this stays unchecked. The CDR3 is made up of 15 amino acids. The germline V gene encodes CDR1 SGHRS and CDR2 YFSETQ. CDR3: CATHLGHSPTGELFF.

The rearrangement joins TRBV28 to TRBJ2-7; the TRBD2 assignment by TCRdb is unverifiable without DNA. The CDR3 runs to 15 residues. CDR1 MDHEN and CDR2 SYDVKM come from the germline V gene. This CDR3 is CASNQRDRSSYEQYF.

The rearrangement uses TRBV7-2 and TRBJ1-4. CDR1 and CDR2 (germline): SGHTA, FQGNSA. The CDR3 loop spans 13 amino acids. The CDR3 sequence: CASSRISGEKLFF.